The clone carrying this T cell receptor (beta chain) was counted a few times. Its antigen is still unknown. The sample comes from a study of early T cells in non-severe SARS-CoV-2 infection. Across the whole study: The sequenced material was bulk RNA from unsorted whole blood, and its chains were unpaired. Points from the study as a whole: The study's VDJdb matching favored anti-spike CD8 responses and missed private and CD4 specificities.

Individual cDNA molecules carried attached unique molecular identifiers. Each CDR3 protein is one row after TCRdb ran MiXCR on the 5' RACE reads. Of 84,000 or so distinct CDR3 sequences listed, over 10% are singletons. The receptor was isolated from an adult who was a healthcare worker with PCR-confirmed SARS-CoV-2 infection or an uninfected control (not recorded which). Sequencing was carried out using whole blood.

The CDR3 sequence is CASRTTDMNTEAFF. The CDR3 coding sequence is TGTGCCAGCAGAACGACAGATATGAACACTGAAGCTTTCTTT. The V gene is TRBV6-5, the J gene TRBJ1-1; perhaps TRBD1 as D (5 bases). CDR1 is MNHEY and CDR2 is SVGAGI in the germline V gene. CDR3 length: 14 residues. Trimming took off 6 bases at V and 0 bases at J, with 11 bases between the two ends.